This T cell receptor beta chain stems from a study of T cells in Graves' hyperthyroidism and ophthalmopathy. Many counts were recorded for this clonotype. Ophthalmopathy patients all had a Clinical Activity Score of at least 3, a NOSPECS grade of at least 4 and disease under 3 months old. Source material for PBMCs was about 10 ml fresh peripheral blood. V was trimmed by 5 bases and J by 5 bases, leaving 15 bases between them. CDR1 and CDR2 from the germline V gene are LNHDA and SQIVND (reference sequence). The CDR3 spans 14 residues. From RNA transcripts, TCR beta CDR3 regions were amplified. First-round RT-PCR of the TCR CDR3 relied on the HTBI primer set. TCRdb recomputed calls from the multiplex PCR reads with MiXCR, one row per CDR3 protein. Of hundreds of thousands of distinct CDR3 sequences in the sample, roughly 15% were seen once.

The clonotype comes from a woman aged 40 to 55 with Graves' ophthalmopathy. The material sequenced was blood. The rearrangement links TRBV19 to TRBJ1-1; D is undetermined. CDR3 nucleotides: TGTGCCAGTAGTGCCACTCACATGGGGACTGAAGCTTTCTTT. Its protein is CASSATHMGTEAFF.